The 9 T cell receptor beta chains in this list originate from one sample, sequenced in a study of T cell repertoires in aging, cancer and after chemotherapy. Rearranged V-D-J TRB sequences were amplified with a mixed TRB-A/B primer pool. A single record per CDR3 protein comes from TCRdb applying MiXCR to the multiplex PCR reads. The table records about 11,000 distinct CDR3 sequences, over 30% of them present only once. Amplification of TCR beta used genomic DNA extracted from peripheral blood. The sequenced sample consisted of blood. The origin of the receptors is a human donor in good health.

The V call is TRBV20-1, the J call TRBJ2-1; 11 bases align to TRBD2. The germline V gene has CDR1 DFQATT and CDR2 SNEGSKA (reference sequence). The CDR3 consists of 18 residues. Trimming removed 1 base from V and 4 bases from J; junction bases left unmatched: 12. The CDR3 here is CSARGSGTSGAPYNEQFF. Written as DNA, the CDR3 is TGCAGTGCTAGAGGGTCCGGGACTAGCGGAGCTCCTTACAATGAGCAGTTCTTC.

By sample share, this clonotype is medium-sized. The chain is built from TRBV11-3 and TRBJ2-7, with 10 bases lining up with TRBD2. The CDR3 covers 14 residues. Trimming took 6 bases from V and 0 from J; bases not matched to a gene: 2. The germline V gene has CDR1 SGHNT and CDR2 YENEEA. CDR3 sequence reads: CASSWTSGSYEQYF. As DNA, the CDR3 is TGTGCCAGCAGTTGGACTAGCGGCTCCTACGAGCAGTACTTC.

This clonotype was counted between two and nine times. V gene TRBV30 combines with J gene TRBJ2-7, with TRBD2 identical over 10 bases. V lost 5 bases to trimming and J lost 2 bases; unmatched junction nucleotides: 9. Germline loops: CDR1 GTSNPN, CDR2 SVGIG (reference sequence). The CDR3 sequence is 15 residues long. CDR3 nucleotide sequence: TGTGCCTGGGCTGGACTAGCGGACTTGGCCTACGAGCAGTACTTC. This sequence encodes CAWAGLADLAYEQYF.

The chain is built from TRBV6-5 and TRBJ2-7; TRBD1 might be the D (5 bases). The V end lost 0 bases, the J end lost 2 bases, and 14 bases lay between the germline ends. CDR3 length: 16 amino acids. Germline V gene lookup returns CDR1 MNHEY and CDR2 SVGAGI. The CDR3: CASSYSIFRAPYEQYF. The DNA for the CDR3 is TGTGCCAGCAGTTACTCGATTTTCAGGGCCCCCTACGAGCAGTACTTC.

This clonotype is large (0.1 to 1%). This sequence joins TRBV11-3 and TRBJ2-6; D is unclear. The germline gives CDR1 SGHNT, CDR2 YENEEA. The CDR3 consists of 12 residues. Trimming pared 3 bases from V and 4 bases from J, leaving 1 base between. The CDR3 loop is CASSLGANVLTF. The DNA of the CDR3 is TGTGCCAGCAGCTTGGGGGCCAACGTCCTGACTTTC.

By share, this clonotype ranks as medium-sized (0.01 to 0.1%). The CDR3 here is CASSLDVGGAYEQFF. The CDR3 coding sequence is TGTGCCAGCAGCTTAGACGTTGGGGGGGCCTATGAGCAGTTCTTC. The V and J genes are TRBV7-6 and TRBJ2-1; possible D gene TRBD2, 7 bases. This CDR3 has 15 amino acids. V was shortened by 1 base and J by 8 bases, with 15 bases between the two germline ends. Germline assignment: CDR1 SGHVS and CDR2 FNYEAQ. The variable domain in full, with the rest retrieved from reference TRBV7-6 and TRBJ2-1, is GAGVSQSPRYKVTKRGQDVALRCDPISGHVSLYWYRQALGQGPEFLTYFNYEAQQDKSGLPNDRFSAERPEGSISTLTIQRTEQRDSAMYRCASSLDVGGAYEQFFGPGTRLTVL.

This clonotype counts as medium-sized. V is TRBV19 and J is TRBJ2-7; 8 nucleotides agree with TRBD1. The germline gives CDR1 LNHDA, CDR2 SQIVND (reference sequence). The CDR3 covers 14 residues. The V and J ends lost 5 bases and 6 bases, in that order; junction bases with no gene match: 9. The CDR3 here is CASSDRGEFTEQYF. CDR3 DNA: TGTGCCAGTAGTGACAGGGGTGAGTTCACCGAGCAGTACTTC.

Only a few counts were recorded for this clonotype. The rearrangement joins TRBV19 to TRBJ1-5; D is uncertain. Trimming took 5 bases from V and 0 from J, leaving 14 bases between them. Germline V gives CDR1 LNHDA, CDR2 SQIVND (reference sequence). The CDR3 is 16 residues long. The CDR3: CASSARKTGSNQPQHF. The CDR3 DNA sequence: TGTGCCAGTAGTGCCCGTAAAACCGGTAGCAATCAGCCCCAGCATTTT.

The chain employs TRBV4-2 and TRBJ2-2; a possible D gene is TRBD1 (5 bases). Trimming left V 8 bases short and J 3 bases short, with 16 bases between. The CDR3 is made up of 15 amino acids. In germline, CDR1 is LGHNA, CDR2 YNFKEQ. The CDR3: CASFGAEQDTGELFF. The CDR3 DNA reads TGTGCCAGCTTTGGGGCCGAGCAGGACACCGGGGAGCTGTTTTTT.